This TCR beta chain was captured by sequencing in a study of T cell responses to AZD1222 COVID-19 vaccine. Points from the study as a whole: Baseline serology detected seropositivity in only a handful of AZD1222 recipients.

Notes on this clone: The target antigen is unknown.

This CDR3 is built from 14 residues. The J segment lost 4 bases and the V segment lost 6 bases, leaving 7 bases of the junction unmatched. Per germline, CDR1 WSHSY and CDR2 SAAADI. Sequencing used immunoSEQ multiplex PCR; TCRdb keeps in-frame clones, though not all of them. The sample includes 120,000 or so clones, 86% seen only once; the top ten take approximately 2.9%. This chain joins TRBV10-2 and TRBJ1-1; 8 bases are shared with TRBD1. The sequencing here drew on peripheral blood, taken 28 days after the second AZD1222 dose. This sequence was found in an adult who received the AZD1222 COVID-19 vaccine. The CDR3 DNA reads as TGCGCCAGCAGAACGGACAGGGTGGCCACTGAAGCTTTCTTT. Amino acid sequence: CASRTDRVATEAFF.